Following are 21 T cell receptor beta chains from one sample sequenced in a study of shared clonotypes between healthy human individuals. CD45RO-negative, CCR7-positively selected cells formed the naive CD8 fraction, excluding terminally differentiated effector memory CD45RA+ cells. Method: immunoSEQ multiplex PCR; TCRdb's copy keeps in-frame clones and lacks some. Of more than 2 million clones in the sample, around 95% were seen once. The sample consisted of naive CD8+ T cells from PBMCs. The receptors stem from a man aged 18 to 35 in good health. Some clones in this sample may be carry-over from other donors' samples.

This sequence joins TRBV19 and TRBJ1-5; 11 positions agree with TRBD1. Germline assignment: CDR1 LNHDA and CDR2 SQIVND (reference sequence). The CDR3 is 19 amino acids. V trimming: 2 bases; J trimming: 2 bases; junction bases outside the gene matches: 11. The CDR3 spells CASSIYPGQGAFGNQPQHF. CDR3 nucleotides: TGTGCCAGTAGTATATATCCAGGACAGGGGGCATTCGGCAATCAGCCCCAGCATTTT.

CDR3 sequence: CASSGSTETQYF. CDR3 DNA: TGTGCCAGCAGCGGAAGTACGGAGACCCAGTACTTC. The chain combines TRBV6-5 with TRBJ2-5; D is uncertain. V lost 6 bases and J 5 bases, leaving 10 bases between the germline ends. This CDR3 has 12 amino acids. CDR1 and CDR2 from the germline V gene are MNHEY and SVGAGI.

The V call is TRBV2, the J call TRBJ2-7, with TRBD2 as a possible D gene (5 bases). The V gene's germline CDR1 is SNHLY and CDR2 FYNNEI. Trimming removed 1 base at V and 2 bases at J, with 9 bases between. The CDR3 is made up of 14 amino acids. The DNA for the CDR3 is TGTGCCAGCAGTGAAGAAACGAGGGCCTACGAGCAGTACTTC. Its protein is CASSEETRAYEQYF.

The V and J genes are TRBV28 and TRBJ2-1, with TRBD2 identical over 10 bases. Per the germline V gene, CDR1 is MDHEN and CDR2 is SYDVKM. V trimming: 4 bases; J trimming: 10 bases; junction bases outside the gene matches: 10. This CDR3 is built from 15 residues. The CDR3 reads CASSSQREGGGEQFF. The CDR3 coding sequence is TGTGCCAGCAGTTCCCAGCGGGAGGGTGGAGGCGAGCAGTTCTTC.

This clone was seen a single time. The genes are TRBV30 and TRBJ2-1, with 7 bases aligning to TRBD2. The CDR3 spans 15 residues. With 2 bases clipped from V and 4 bases from J, the junction kept 8 bases outside the gene matches. Germline V gene data show CDR1 as GTSNPN and CDR2 as SVGIG (reference sequence). CDR3 residues: CAWSPGAGPYNEQFF. CDR3 in DNA: TGTGCCTGGAGTCCGGGAGCGGGGCCTTACAATGAGCAGTTCTTC.

This clone was recorded only once. The CDR3 here is CASSYSRQGKGEQYF. The CDR3 DNA reads as TGTGCCAGCAGTTACTCGCGGCAGGGGAAAGGCGAGCAGTACTTC. The chain links TRBV6-5 to TRBJ2-5; weak D call: TRBD1 (6 bases). The J call may not be correct, given that the DNA end is closer to TRBJ2-7. The CDR3 spans 15 residues. The germline CDR1 and CDR2 sequences are MNHEY and SVGAGI.

CDR3 residues: CASGLVGPTGSTLLDEQYF. CDR3 DNA: TGTGCTAGTGGTTTGGTAGGGCCTACCGGGAGCACATTGCTAGACGAGCAGTACTTC. The chain recombines TRBV12-5 with TRBJ2-7, with D possibly matching TRBD2 (6 bases). Trimming left V 0 bases short and J 5 bases short, with 26 bases between. Germline CDR1 LGHNT, CDR2 FRNRAP. The CDR3 consists of 19 residues.

This chain links TRBV7-7 with TRBJ2-5, with TRBD1 matching 10 bases. The CDR3 loop spans 15 amino acids. Germline CDR1 reads SSHAT; CDR2 reads FNYEAQ (reference sequence). After removal of 5 bases from V and 3 bases from J, the junction contained 6 bases not matched to a gene. The CDR3 protein is CASSERQGAEETQYF. DNA for the CDR3: TGTGCCAGCAGCGAGAGACAGGGGGCAGAAGAGACCCAGTACTTC.

The chain has TRBV5-6 and TRBJ2-3, with 9 bases fitting TRBD2. The V gene's germline CDR1 is SGHDT and CDR2 YYEEEE. J was trimmed by 6 bases and V by 4 bases; bases with no gene match: 9. The CDR3 contains 15 residues. DNA of the CDR3: TGTGCCAGCAGCGACAAAGGACTAGCGCCGGATACGCAGTATTTT. Translation: CASSDKGLAPDTQYF.

The rearrangement uses TRBV4-3 and TRBJ2-1; D unclear. Germline-derived CDR1 and CDR2 are LGHNA and YSLEER. Trimming took 4 bases from V and 10 from J, leaving 17 bases between them. The CDR3 spans 14 residues. CDR3 sequence (DNA): TGCGCCAGCAGCCCACTGGGCGGCGGACCGGAGCAGTTCTTC. As protein: CASSPLGGGPEQFF.

About this clone: One end of the junction fails to match germline, which may point to a read error. V gene TRBV5-4 combines with J gene TRBJ1-4, with D unresolved. Germline V gene data show CDR1 as SGHNT and CDR2 as YYREEE (reference sequence). The CDR3 is 15 amino acids. CDR3 amino acids: CASTLGVGTNEKLFF. Here the CDR3 DNA reads TGTGCCAGCACCTTGGGCGTCGGAACTAATGAAAAACTGTTTTTT.

The chain recombines TRBV28 with TRBJ2-7; D is undetermined. The CDR3 has 15 amino acids. Trimming removed 3 bases from V and 1 base from J, with 13 bases in between. The V gene's germline CDR1 is MDHEN and CDR2 SYDVKM. In DNA form, the CDR3 reads TGTGCCAGCAGTTTCTTGGGCATTGGGTCCTACGAGCAGTACTTC. This gives the protein CASSFLGIGSYEQYF.

As to this clone: This sample also contains other DNA sequences that code for the same CDR3. This chain uses TRBV5-6 with TRBJ2-7, with 9 bases aligning to TRBD1. This CDR3 region has 14 residues. V lost 0 bases and J lost 6; bases outside the gene matches: 4. Germline loops: CDR1 SGHDT, CDR2 YYEEEE. The CDR3 loop reads CASSLGGQGGEQYF. CDR3 nucleotide sequence: TGTGCCAGCAGCTTGGGGGGACAGGGAGGCGAGCAGTACTTC.

V usage is TRBV11-2 and J usage is TRBJ2-3; 8 bases are shared with TRBD2. Germline V gene data show CDR1 as SGHAT and CDR2 as FQNNGV. The CDR3 is made up of 18 amino acids. V was clipped by 1 base and J by 1 base; unmatched bases: 10. CDR3 in amino acids: CASSLVFLLREGTDTQYF. The CDR3 region has the DNA TGTGCCAGCAGCTTAGTGTTTCTTCTGCGGGAGGGCACAGATACGCAGTATTTT.

V and J are TRBV27 and TRBJ1-5; TRBD1 is a possible D gene (5 bases). The CDR3 loop spans 14 amino acids. From germline, CDR1 is MNHEY and CDR2 SMNVEV (reference sequence). The V gene lost 5 bases and the J gene lost 0 bases, with 8 bases spanning the gap. CDR3 DNA: TGTGCCAGCAGTGGGGGTTTTAGCAATCAGCCCCAGCATTTT. Encoded protein: CASSGGFSNQPQHF.

V is TRBV9 and J is TRBJ2-3, with 9 positions matching TRBD2. This CDR3 is 16 amino acids long. V shed 2 bases, J shed 2 bases, and the junction held 6 bases outside the gene matches. Looked up from germline, CDR1 is SGDLS and CDR2 is YYNGEE. CDR3 region: CASSVGSGSFTDTQYF. In DNA, the CDR3 is TGTGCCAGCAGCGTCGGTAGCGGGAGTTTCACAGATACGCAGTATTTT.

This chain joins TRBV10-2 and TRBJ2-1; 11 bases are shared with TRBD2. The V segment lost 8 bases and the J segment 10 bases; nucleotides outside the gene matches: 7. Germline CDR1 reads WSHSY; CDR2 reads SAAADI. This CDR3 comprises 13 residues. In DNA, the CDR3 is TGCGCCAGCGCCGGGACTAGCGGAGGAGAGCAGTTCTTC. It encodes CASAGTSGGEQFF.

The chain carries TRBV29-1 and TRBJ2-7; 8 bases agree with TRBD1. This CDR3 spans 14 amino acids. V trimming: 4 bases; J trimming: 6 bases; junction bases outside the gene matches: 11. Per the germline V gene, CDR1 is SQVTM and CDR2 is ANQGSEA. CDR3 DNA: TGCAGCGTTGGCGGGGACAGGCTCCTTAGCGAGCAGTACTTC. Translating it yields CSVGGDRLLSEQYF.

V is TRBV7-9 and J is TRBJ1-2, with D unclear. V was trimmed by 5 bases and J by 3 bases, leaving 19 bases between them. The CDR3 loop spans 16 amino acids. Per the germline V gene, CDR1 is SEHNR and CDR2 is FQNEAQ (reference sequence). DNA of the CDR3: TGTGCCAGCAGCCCCCCTAAGTGGGGAAGTGACTATGGCTACACCTTC. Its translation: CASSPPKWGSDYGYTF.

Comment on this clone: The sample holds other DNA sequences that translate to the same CDR3. V and J are TRBV9 and TRBJ1-3, with D possibly TRBD1 on 6 matching bases. This CDR3 spans 14 amino acids. CDR1 and CDR2 from the germline V gene are SGDLS and YYNGEE. Trimming removed 2 bases from V and 0 bases from J, with 6 bases in between. The CDR3, as DNA: TGTGCCAGCAGCGTGACAGGCTCTGGAAACACCATATATTTT. Its protein product is CASSVTGSGNTIYF. Combining the CDR3 with reference TRBV9 and TRBJ1-3 gives the whole variable domain DSGVTQTPKHLITATGQRVTLRCSPRSGDLSVYWYQQSLDQGLQFLIQYYNGEERAKGNILERFSAQQFPDLHSELNLSSLELGDSALYFCASSVTGSGNTIYFGEGSWLTVV.

V usage is TRBV11-2 and J usage is TRBJ2-7; 7 bases align to TRBD1. Trimming cost V 2 bases and J 0 bases; bases outside gene matches: 4. The CDR3 runs to 15 residues. Looked up from germline, CDR1 is SGHAT and CDR2 is FQNNGV. The CDR3 is CASSLTGTVSYEQYF. The DNA of the CDR3 is TGTGCCAGCAGCTTAACCGGGACAGTCTCCTACGAGCAGTACTTC.